A single sample is the source of the 25 T cell receptor beta chains below, sequenced in a study of control samples from healthy donors and cancer patients. Produced via immunoSEQ multiplex PCR; TCRdb's table is partial and in-frame only. Of roughly 69,000 clones listed, 83% were seen once; the top ten hold approximately 15%. Sequencing was performed on blood. Source of these receptors: a man in his fifties or sixties in good health.

The chain carries TRBV18 and TRBJ1-3; TRBD1 might be the D (6 bases). This CDR3 contains 16 residues. Germline CDR1 reads KGHSH; CDR2 reads LQKENI. V dropped 3 bases and J dropped 0 bases, with 12 bases sitting between them. CDR3 in DNA: TGTGCCAGCTCACCTTTTAACAGGGACTCTGGAAACACCATATATTTT. This encodes CASSPFNRDSGNTIYF.

The chain employs TRBV29-1 and TRBJ2-7, with 7 bases aligning to TRBD1. This CDR3 comprises 11 residues. Trimming at V came to 7 bases and at J to 5 bases, leaving 5 bases not matched to a gene. Germline V gene sequence: CDR1 SQVTM, CDR2 ANQGSEA. The CDR3 DNA reads as TGCAGCGGCCACAGGGGACACGAGCAGTACTTC. Encoded protein: CSGHRGHEQYF.

The gene calls are TRBV6-6 and TRBJ1-6, with D perhaps matching TRBD1 (6 bases). CDR1 is MNHNY and CDR2 is SVGAGI in the germline V gene (reference sequence). The CDR3 length is 16 residues. The V and J ends lost 0 bases and 9 bases respectively, with 15 bases between them. The CDR3: CASSYSSIAGVSPLHF. The CDR3 region has the DNA TGTGCCAGCAGTTACTCGAGTATAGCAGGGGTTTCACCCCTCCACTTT.

The CDR3 DNA reads as TGTGCCATCAGTGAGTCGAGTAGGGGGGGGTACGAGCAGTACTTC. It codes for CAISESSRGGYEQYF. V gene TRBV10-3 combines with J gene TRBJ2-7, with D possibly matching TRBD2 (7 bases). Trimming stripped 0 bases from V and 4 bases from J, with 13 bases between. This CDR3 has 15 residues. The V gene's germline CDR1 is ENHRY and CDR2 SYGVKD.

The chain is built from TRBV7-6 and TRBJ2-1, with D perhaps assigned TRBD1 or TRBD2 (5 bases each). CDR3 length: 15 residues. CDR1 is SGHVS, CDR2 FNYEAQ, per germline. The V end was cut by 0 bases, the J end by 12 bases, with 18 bases between. The CDR3 here is CASSLATGPAPRQFF. In DNA form, the CDR3 reads TGTGCCAGCAGCTTAGCGACGGGACCCGCCCCTCGGCAGTTCTTC.

This clone was seen a single time. In DNA, the CDR3 is TGTGCCAGCAGTAACCCCGGAGGGGGGGCGACCTACGAGCAGTACTTC. Translating it yields CASSNPGGGATYEQYF. The V gene is TRBV28, the J gene TRBJ2-7; tentatively, D is TRBD2 (7 bases). Between the trimmed V and J ends, which lost 5 bases and 2 bases, there was a span of 19 bases. The CDR3 covers 16 residues. CDR1 and CDR2 from the germline V gene are MDHEN and SYDVKM.

The chain carries TRBV5-5 and TRBJ1-3; D not certain. This CDR3 has 16 amino acids. V was shortened by 0 bases and J by 0 bases, with 10 bases between the two germline ends. In germline, CDR1 is SGHKS, CDR2 YYEKEE (reference sequence). The CDR3 protein is CASSLEGGNSGNTIYF. The CDR3 nucleotides read TGTGCCAGCAGCTTGGAGGGTGGCAACTCTGGAAACACCATATATTTT.

V and J are TRBV6-5 and TRBJ1-1; unclear D gene. The CDR3 length is 13 residues. The V end was cut by 6 bases, the J end by 0 bases, with 8 bases between. Germline CDR1 is MNHEY and CDR2 is SVGAGI. CDR3 region: CASRDGLNTEAFF. The CDR3 nucleotides read TGTGCCAGCAGGGACGGATTGAACACTGAAGCTTTCTTT.

The chain links TRBV7-2 to TRBJ2-3, with 8 bases identical to TRBD2. This CDR3 is built from 18 residues. Per germline, CDR1 SGHTA and CDR2 FQGNSA. V shed 2 bases and J 0 bases; nucleotides not matched to a gene: 10. CDR3 region: CASSLKGTGGRSTDTQYF. In DNA, the CDR3 is TGTGCCAGCAGCTTAAAGGGAACGGGAGGGAGGAGCACAGATACGCAGTATTTT.

J is TRBJ1-1 and V is TRBV29-1, with 12 positions matching TRBD1. V gave up 5 bases and J gave up 7 bases; unmatched junction bases: 8. Germline assignment: CDR1 SQVTM and CDR2 ANQGSEA. This CDR3 has 14 residues. CDR3 DNA: TGCAGCGTTACAACCGGGACAGGGGGCCGTGAAGCTTTCTTT. It codes for CSVTTGTGGREAFF.

This clone occurred many times. The V and J genes are TRBV7-2 and TRBJ1-6; D remains ambiguous. The V gene lost 4 bases and the J gene lost 0 bases, with 7 bases spanning the gap. Germline-derived CDR1 and CDR2 are SGHTA and FQGNSA. The CDR3 runs 15 residues. The CDR3 sequence is CASSSSFSYNSPLHF. In nucleotides, the CDR3 is TGTGCCAGCAGCTCCAGCTTCTCCTATAATTCACCCCTCCACTTT.

The chain couples TRBV27 to TRBJ1-6; TRBD1 aligns across 8 bases. Per the germline V gene, CDR1 is MNHEY and CDR2 is SMNVEV (reference sequence). The CDR3 contains 16 residues. The V and J ends lost 5 bases and 10 bases, in that order; junction bases with no gene match: 13. In DNA, the CDR3 is TGTGCCAGCAGTAAACGGAGGACAGGGATAGTCTCACCCCTCCACTTT. This translates into CASSKRRTGIVSPLHF.

This clone showed up just once. The chain uses TRBV5-1 and TRBJ2-7; 14 nucleotides line up with TRBD2. The CDR3 loop spans 15 amino acids. The V and J ends lost 4 bases and 2 bases, in that order; junction bases with no gene match: 2. In germline, CDR1 is SGHRS, CDR2 YFSETQ. The CDR3 spells CASSAGLAGAYEQYF. CDR3 sequence (DNA): TGCGCCAGCAGCGCGGGACTAGCGGGAGCCTACGAGCAGTACTTC.

The rearrangement joins TRBV15 to TRBJ2-1; tentatively, D is TRBD1 or TRBD2 (5 bases each). Between the trimmed V and J ends, which lost 0 bases and 16 bases, there was a span of 16 bases. Germline assignment: CDR1 LNHNV and CDR2 YYDKDF (reference sequence). The CDR3 is 13 amino acids. In DNA form, the CDR3 reads TGTGCCACCAGCAGAGATGGGTCCGGGACGATCTTCTTC. Protein sequence: CATSRDGSGTIFF. The complete variable domain, with remaining parts taken from reference TRBV15 and TRBJ2-1, reads DAMVIQNPRYQVTQFGKPVTLSCSQTLNHNVMYWYQQKSSQAPKLLFHYYDKDFNNEADTPDNFQSRRPNTSFCFLDIRSPGLGDTAMYLCATSRDGSGTIFFGPGTRLTVL.

The sample holds one count of this clone. This chain uses TRBV4-3 with TRBJ1-5, with 9 bases matching TRBD1. This CDR3 is built from 16 residues. V shed 1 base, J shed 5 bases, and the junction held 6 bases outside the gene matches. In germline, CDR1 is LGHNA, CDR2 YSLEER. The CDR3 region is CASSQAWDRADQPQHF. The CDR3 DNA sequence: TGCGCCAGCAGCCAAGCGTGGGACAGGGCTGATCAGCCCCAGCATTTT.

CDR3 DNA sequence: TGTGCCAGCAGCATTCTAGCGGGAGCCACCGGGGAGCTGTTTTTT. Translation: CASSILAGATGELFF. The chain employs TRBV9 and TRBJ2-2, with TRBD2 matching over 10 bases. The germline gives CDR1 SGDLS, CDR2 YYNGEE. Unmatched junction bases numbered 4, after V lost 4 bases and J lost 4 bases. This CDR3 is 15 amino acids long.

This clone was seen a handful of times. The rearrangement joins TRBV6-2 or TRBV6-3 to TRBJ1-5; D call uncertain. Per germline, CDR1 MNHEY and CDR2 SVGEGT. The CDR3 is 13 residues long. V was trimmed by 2 bases and J by 5 bases, leaving 7 bases between them. CDR3: CASSYGFYQPQHF. The DNA for the CDR3 is TGTGCCAGCAGTTACGGTTTTTATCAGCCCCAGCATTTT.

The chain uses TRBV9 and TRBJ2-7, with 11 bases lining up with TRBD2. V trimming: 5 bases; J trimming: 6 bases; junction bases outside the gene matches: 4. The V gene's germline CDR1 is SGDLS and CDR2 YYNGEE. The CDR3 contains 13 residues. The CDR3 loop is CASSLAGGTEQYF. Here the CDR3 DNA reads TGTGCCAGCAGTTTAGCGGGAGGGACCGAGCAGTACTTC. The full variable domain, its missing parts supplied by reference TRBV9 and TRBJ2-7, is DSGVTQTPKHLITATGQRVTLRCSPRSGDLSVYWYQQSLDQGLQFLIQYYNGEERAKGNILERFSAQQFPDLHSELNLSSLELGDSALYFCASSLAGGTEQYFGPGTRLTVT.

J is TRBJ2-1 and V is TRBV11-2; TRBD2 agrees at 15 bases. This CDR3 region has 18 residues. V gave up 5 bases and J gave up 7 bases; unmatched junction bases: 12. In germline, CDR1 is SGHAT, CDR2 FQNNGV. For the CDR3, the DNA is TGTGCCAGCAGCCCCGGACTAGCGGGAGGGACTTTGAGGAATGAGCAGTTCTTC. Translating it yields CASSPGLAGGTLRNEQFF.

The chain combines TRBV5-6 with TRBJ1-5; D perhaps matches TRBD1 (5 bases). CDR3 length: 15 amino acids. Germline V gene data show CDR1 as SGHDT and CDR2 as YYEEEE. V was cut by 2 bases and J by 3 bases, with 12 bases left in between. The CDR3 DNA reads TGTGCCAGCAGCTTCGGGACGGGTCACAATCAGCCCCAGCATTTT. Its protein product is CASSFGTGHNQPQHF.

The V and J genes are TRBV7-2 and TRBJ2-5; 8 nucleotides match TRBD2. Germline CDR1 reads SGHTA; CDR2 reads FQGNSA. The CDR3 has 15 amino acids. V trimming: 5 bases; J trimming: 2 bases; junction bases outside the gene matches: 7. CDR3 sequence (DNA): TGTGCCAGCAGCCCAGACGGCGGGAGGCAAGAGACCCAGTACTTC. Encoded protein: CASSPDGGRQETQYF. The variable domain in full, with the rest retrieved from reference TRBV7-2 and TRBJ2-5, is GAGVSQSPSNKVTEKGKDVELRCDPISGHTALYWYRQSLGQGLEFLIYFQGNSAPDKSGLPSDRFSAERTGGSVSTLTIQRTQQEDSAVYLCASSPDGGRQETQYFGPGTRLLVL.

This rearrangement joins TRBV9 to TRBJ2-3, with D uncertain. With 4 bases removed from V and 3 bases from J, the gap between germline ends came to 12 bases. Germline CDR1 is SGDLS and CDR2 is YYNGEE. The CDR3 consists of 14 residues. CDR3 sequence: CASSLRSSTDTQYF. The CDR3 nucleotides are TGTGCCAGCAGCCTAAGAAGCTCAACAGATACGCAGTATTTT.

This clone was counted a single time. CDR3 amino acids: CAWSGRGVGELFF. The CDR3 nucleotides read TGTGCCTGGAGCGGGAGAGGGGTCGGGGAGCTGTTTTTT. This chain connects TRBV30 to TRBJ2-2; weak D call: TRBD2 (6 bases). CDR3 length equals 13 residues. CDR1 and CDR2 from the germline V gene are GTSNPN and SVGIG (reference sequence). V gave up 3 bases and J gave up 7 bases, with 12 bases separating them. Drawing the rest from reference TRBV30 and TRBJ2-2, the complete variable domain is SQTIHQWPATLVQPVGSPLSLECTVEGTSNPNLYWYRQAAGRGLQLLFYSVGIGQISSEVPQNLSASRPQDRQFILSSKKLLLSDSGFYLCAWSGRGVGELFFGEGSRLTVL.

The rearrangement joins TRBV5-1 to TRBJ2-1; 8 nucleotides agree with TRBD2. The CDR3 consists of 14 residues. Trimming removed 4 bases from V and 6 bases from J; junction bases left unmatched: 6. Germline V gene lookup returns CDR1 SGHRS and CDR2 YFSETQ. This CDR3 is CASSHTSGSNEQFF. CDR3 sequence (DNA): TGCGCCAGCAGCCATACTAGCGGTAGCAATGAGCAGTTCTTC.

Notes on this clone: A junction end diverges from the germline sequence, so it may reflect a read error. The chain employs TRBV27 and TRBJ2-1; 8 nucleotides match TRBD2. The CDR3 sequence is 12 residues long. CDR1 and CDR2 (germline): MNHEY, SMNVEV (reference sequence). The CDR3 reads CASSFLGRALVF. CDR3 bases: TGTGCCAGCAGTTTTCTCGGGAGGGCCTTAGTCTTC.